These 11 T cell receptor beta chains share one sample of origin, sequenced in a study of OX40 agonist ivuxolimab in advanced cancers. To prepare the library, the immunoSEQ multiplex PCR assay was applied. TCRdb took over this immuneACCESS table, retaining in-frame rearrangements with V and J assigned. Such tables are incomplete; in checked studies, under half of the missing clones stem from an unresolved V gene, and the remainder is unexplained. The sample table contains about 28,000 clones; only one count was recorded for approximately 84% of them. 26% of the sample comes from the top ten. Sequencing used CD4+ or CD8+ T cells sorted from blood, obtained in a trial of the OX40 agonist ivuxolimab. The receptors here all came from an adult with an advanced solid tumor such as melanoma, head and neck, liver or kidney cancer.

The chain joins TRBV4-3 to TRBJ2-1; D unclear. Germline CDR1 and CDR2: LGHNA and YSLEER. This CDR3 has 16 residues. V was pared by 1 base and J by 4 bases, with 14 bases between. The CDR3, as DNA: TGCGCCAGCAGCCAAGCCTCTGAGACGGTATACAATGAGCAGTTCTTC. As protein: CASSQASETVYNEQFF.

This chain connects TRBV2 to TRBJ1-1; possible D gene TRBD1, 5 bases. This CDR3 spans 14 amino acids. Trimming cost V 6 bases and J 1 base, with 12 bases left between them. From germline, CDR1 is SNHLY and CDR2 FYNNEI. CDR3 in amino acids: CASRLWGGNTEAFF. The CDR3 DNA is TGTGCCAGCAGACTCTGGGGGGGGAACACTGAAGCTTTCTTT.

The chain employs TRBV4-3 and TRBJ2-1, with 12 bases aligning to TRBD2. CDR1 and CDR2 from the germline V gene are LGHNA and YSLEER. V dropped 3 bases and J dropped 7; count of bases not matched to a gene: 4. This CDR3 comprises 15 residues. The CDR3 nucleotides are TGCGCCAGCAGCCAGGATACTAGCGGGAGGAATGAGCAGTTCTTC. This gives the protein CASSQDTSGRNEQFF.

The genes are TRBV7-6 and TRBJ2-2; 7 bases line up with TRBD1. The CDR3 totals 16 residues. Germline loops: CDR1 SGHVS, CDR2 FNYEAQ. Trimming at V came to 1 base and at J to 2 bases, leaving 4 bases not matched to a gene. This CDR3 is CASSLGRQGNTGELFF. The CDR3 DNA reads TGTGCCAGCAGCTTAGGAAGACAGGGAAACACCGGGGAGCTGTTTTTT.

A note on this clone: The junction departs from the called germline gene at one end, perhaps through a read error. The chain employs TRBV11-2 and TRBJ2-3; D is unresolved. The CDR3 covers 13 residues. Germline lookup yields CDR1 SGHAT and CDR2 FQNNGV. CDR3 amino acids: CASSLEVTDTQYF. The CDR3 nucleotides are TGTGCCAGCAGCCTAGAGGTCACAGATACGCAGTATTTT.

The rearrangement joins TRBV2 to TRBJ2-1; 8 bases align to TRBD2. With 8 bases clipped from V and 5 bases from J, the junction kept 14 bases outside the gene matches. Germline V gene lookup returns CDR1 SNHLY and CDR2 FYNNEI. The CDR3 is 16 amino acids. The CDR3 loop reads CASGLDGTSEDNEQFF. In DNA, the CDR3 is TGTGCCAGCGGGTTAGACGGGACTAGTGAGGACAATGAGCAGTTCTTC.

This chain links TRBV29-1 with TRBJ2-1; 9 bases fit TRBD2. Trimming cost V 4 bases and J 4 bases; bases outside gene matches: 11. Germline V gene data show CDR1 as SQVTM and CDR2 as ANQGSEA. The CDR3 is 16 amino acids. CDR3 sequence (DNA): TGCAGCGTTGCAGGAGGAGCGGGGGGAAAGTACAATGAGCAGTTCTTC. Protein product: CSVAGGAGGKYNEQFF.

This clone turned up a few times. The V gene is TRBV11-2, the J gene TRBJ2-7, with D possibly being TRBD2 (6 bases). V lost 6 bases and J lost 4, with 13 bases in between. This CDR3 has 13 residues. Germline V gene lookup returns CDR1 SGHAT and CDR2 FQNNGV. CDR3 in amino acids: CASSPRESYEQYF. In nucleotides, the CDR3 is TGTGCCAGCAGTCCACGGGAGTCGTACGAGCAGTACTTC.

V and J are TRBV2 and TRBJ1-1; perhaps TRBD1 as D (6 bases). The CDR3 length is 14 residues. Trimming removed 5 bases at V and 8 bases at J, with 18 bases between. CDR1 is SNHLY, CDR2 FYNNEI, per germline. As DNA, the CDR3 is TGTGCCAGCAGTCCCCCCGGTGGTGGGGGCGAAGCTTTCTTT. It specifies CASSPPGGGGEAFF.

CDR3 amino acids: CARTPGQGGTEAFF. The CDR3 DNA is TGTGCCAGGACCCCGGGACAGGGTGGCACTGAAGCTTTCTTT. V gene TRBV2 combines with J gene TRBJ1-1, with 9 bases identical to TRBD1. The V gene's germline CDR1 is SNHLY and CDR2 FYNNEI. The length of the CDR3 is 14 residues. V trimming: 9 bases; J trimming: 4 bases; junction bases outside the gene matches: 9.

The genes are TRBV11-3 and TRBJ2-1, with 9 bases fitting TRBD2. The CDR3 consists of 19 residues. The V and J ends lost 0 bases and 4 bases, in that order; junction bases with no gene match: 13. Germline assignment: CDR1 SGHNT and CDR2 YENEEA. CDR3 in amino acids: CASSLDLSSGSVNYNEQFF. DNA for the CDR3: TGTGCCAGCAGCTTAGATCTGAGTAGCGGGAGTGTTAATTACAATGAGCAGTTCTTC. Full variable domain (remainder filled in from reference TRBV11-3 and TRBJ2-1): EAGVVQSPRYKIIEKKQPVAFWCNPISGHNTLYWYLQNLGQGPELLIRYENEEAVDDSQLPKDRFSAERLKGVDSTLKIQPAELGDSAVYLCASSLDLSSGSVNYNEQFFGPGTRLTVL.